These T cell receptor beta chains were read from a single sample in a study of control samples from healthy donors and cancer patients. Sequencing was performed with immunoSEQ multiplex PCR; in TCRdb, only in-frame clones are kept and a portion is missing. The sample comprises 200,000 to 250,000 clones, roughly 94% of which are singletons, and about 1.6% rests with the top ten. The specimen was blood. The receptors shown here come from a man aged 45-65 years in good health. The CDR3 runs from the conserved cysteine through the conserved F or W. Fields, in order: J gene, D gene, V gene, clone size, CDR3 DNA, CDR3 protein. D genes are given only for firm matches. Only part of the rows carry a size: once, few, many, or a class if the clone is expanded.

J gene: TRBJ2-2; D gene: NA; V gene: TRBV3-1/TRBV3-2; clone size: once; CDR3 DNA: TGTGCCAGCAGCCCTCAGATGGCCGGGGAGCTGTTTTTT; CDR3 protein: CASSPQMAGELFF
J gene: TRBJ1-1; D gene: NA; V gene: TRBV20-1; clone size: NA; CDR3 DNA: TGCAGTGCTAGGATGAACACTGAAGCTTTCTTT; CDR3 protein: CSARMNTEAFF
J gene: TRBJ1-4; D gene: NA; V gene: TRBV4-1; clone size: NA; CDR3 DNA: TGCGCCAGCAGAGAGACAAGAGAGAATGAAAAACTGTTTTTT; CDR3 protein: CASRETRENEKLFF
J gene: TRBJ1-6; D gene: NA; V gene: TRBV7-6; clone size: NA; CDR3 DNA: TGTGCCAGCAGCTTAGCTCCGGGACCCTATAATTCACCCCTCCACTTT; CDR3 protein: CASSLAPGPYNSPLHF
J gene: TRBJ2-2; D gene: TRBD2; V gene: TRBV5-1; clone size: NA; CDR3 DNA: TGCGCCAGCAGCACTAGCGGGGGGGCCGGCGGGGAGCTGTTTTTT; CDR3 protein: CASSTSGGAGGELFF
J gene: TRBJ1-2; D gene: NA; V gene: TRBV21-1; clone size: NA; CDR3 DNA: TGTGCCAGCGGGACAGATGGCTACACCTTC; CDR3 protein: CASGTDGYTF
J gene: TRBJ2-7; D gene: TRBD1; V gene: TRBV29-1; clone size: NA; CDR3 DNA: TGCAGCGTTGTAGTCAGGGGGAGCGAGCAGTACTTC; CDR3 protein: CSVVVRGSEQYF
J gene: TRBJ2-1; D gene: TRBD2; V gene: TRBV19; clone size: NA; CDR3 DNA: TGTGCCAGTCACCCCCGGAGCGGGGGGCGCTCCTACAATGAGCAGTTCTTC; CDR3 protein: CASHPRSGGRSYNEQFF
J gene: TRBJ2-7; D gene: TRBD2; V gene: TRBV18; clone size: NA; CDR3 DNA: TGTGCCAGCTCACCAAGGCGGGGGTCTCGAGGGGACGAGCAGTACTTC; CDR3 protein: CASSPRRGSRGDEQYF
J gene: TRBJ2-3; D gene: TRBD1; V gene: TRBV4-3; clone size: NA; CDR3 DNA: TGCGCCAGCAGCCAAGCTGACGGGGACAGCGATACGCAGTATTTT; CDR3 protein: CASSQADGDSDTQYF
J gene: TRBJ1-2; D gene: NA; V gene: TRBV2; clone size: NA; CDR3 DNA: TGTGCCAGCAGTGATGAGGGGTTGGGTGGCTACACCTTC; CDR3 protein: CASSDEGLGGYTF
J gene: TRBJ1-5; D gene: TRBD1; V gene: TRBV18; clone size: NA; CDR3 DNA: TGTGCCAGCTCAATGGGGCTGGGACAGGGTCTAGGGCAGCCCCAGCATTTT; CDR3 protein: CASSMGLGQGLGQPQHF
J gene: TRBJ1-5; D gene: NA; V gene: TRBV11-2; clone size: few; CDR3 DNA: TGTGCCAGCAGTTCGGACGGGCTTAGCAATCAGCCCCAGCATTTT; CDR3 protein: CASSSDGLSNQPQHF
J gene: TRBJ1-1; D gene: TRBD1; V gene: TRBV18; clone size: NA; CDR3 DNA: TGTGCCAGCTCACGGGACAGGGGGAACACTGAAGCTTTCTTT; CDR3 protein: CASSRDRGNTEAFF
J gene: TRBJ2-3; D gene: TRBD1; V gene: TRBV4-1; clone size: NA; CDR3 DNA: TGCGCCAGCAGCCAAGTATGGGGACAGGGTAGGGCAGATACGCAGTATTTT; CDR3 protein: CASSQVWGQGRADTQYF
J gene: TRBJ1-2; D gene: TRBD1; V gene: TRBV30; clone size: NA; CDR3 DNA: TGTGCCTGGAGAACCACAGGGGAGGACTATGGCTACACCTTC; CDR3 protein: CAWRTTGEDYGYTF
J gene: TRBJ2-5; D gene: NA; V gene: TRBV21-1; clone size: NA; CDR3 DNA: NA; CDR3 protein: CASSKAFGQGAETQYF
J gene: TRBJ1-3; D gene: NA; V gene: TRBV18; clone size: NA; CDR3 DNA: TGTGCCAGCACGGAACAGGGTAGTGGAAACACCATATATTTT; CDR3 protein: CASTEQGSGNTIYF
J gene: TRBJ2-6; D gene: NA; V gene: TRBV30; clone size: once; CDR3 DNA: TGTGCCTGGAGTGTAGGGTCCTCTGGGGCCAACGTCCTGACTTTC; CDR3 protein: CAWSVGSSGANVLTF
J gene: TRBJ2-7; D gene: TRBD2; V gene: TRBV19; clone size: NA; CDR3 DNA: TGTGCCAGTAGTTTGCAGCGGGGGGACTACGAGCAGTACTTC; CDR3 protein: CASSLQRGDYEQYF
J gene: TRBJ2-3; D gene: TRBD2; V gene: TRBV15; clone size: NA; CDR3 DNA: TGTGCCACCAGCAGAGATCTCGGACTAGCCACAGATACGCAGTATTTT; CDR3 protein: CATSRDLGLATDTQYF
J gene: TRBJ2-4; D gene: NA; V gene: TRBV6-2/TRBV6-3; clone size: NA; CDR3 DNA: TGTGCCAGCAGTTACGGGGGCATTCAGTACTTC; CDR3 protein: CASSYGGIQYF
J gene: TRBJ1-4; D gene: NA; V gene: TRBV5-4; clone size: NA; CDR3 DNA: TGTGCCAGCAGCTTGGGTACCCACCCGAATGAAAAACTGTTTTTT; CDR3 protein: CASSLGTHPNEKLFF
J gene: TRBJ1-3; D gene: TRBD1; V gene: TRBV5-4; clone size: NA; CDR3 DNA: TGTGCCAGCAGCATGGACAGGGGGCCCGCTGGAAACACCATATATTTT; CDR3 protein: CASSMDRGPAGNTIYF
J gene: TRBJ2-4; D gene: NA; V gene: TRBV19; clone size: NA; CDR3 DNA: TGTGCCAGTAGTCCCCCTCTGGGGGTTTGGGCCAAAAACATTCAGTACTTC; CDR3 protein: CASSPPLGVWAKNIQYF
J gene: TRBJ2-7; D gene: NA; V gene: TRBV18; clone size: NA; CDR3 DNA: TGTGCCAGCTCACCAGGGGCCGGCTTGGAGCAGTACTTC; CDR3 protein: CASSPGAGLEQYF